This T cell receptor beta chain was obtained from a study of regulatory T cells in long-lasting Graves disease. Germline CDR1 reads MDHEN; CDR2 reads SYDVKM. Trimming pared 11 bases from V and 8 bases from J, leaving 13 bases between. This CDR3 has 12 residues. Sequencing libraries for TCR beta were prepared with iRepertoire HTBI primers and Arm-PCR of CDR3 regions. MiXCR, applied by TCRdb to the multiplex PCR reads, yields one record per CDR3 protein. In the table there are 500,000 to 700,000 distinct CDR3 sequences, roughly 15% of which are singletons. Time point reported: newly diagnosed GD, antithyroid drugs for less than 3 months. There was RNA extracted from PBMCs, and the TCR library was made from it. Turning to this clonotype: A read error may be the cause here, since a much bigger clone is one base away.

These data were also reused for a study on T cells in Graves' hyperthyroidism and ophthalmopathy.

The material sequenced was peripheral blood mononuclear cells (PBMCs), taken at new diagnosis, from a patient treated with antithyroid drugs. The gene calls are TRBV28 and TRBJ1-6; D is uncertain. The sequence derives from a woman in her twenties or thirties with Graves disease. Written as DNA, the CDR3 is TGTGCCTGCAATCCAAGCGATTCACCCCTCCACTTT. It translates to CACNPSDSPLHF.